In its sample, the clone carrying this T cell receptor beta chain was seen once. This entry comes from a study of blood T cell repertoires in COVID-19. Overall study context: Donors in the United States, Italy and Spain gave samples during acute or convalescent COVID-19.

The CDR3 sequence is 15 residues long. Germline lookup yields CDR1 SGHDN and CDR2 FVKESK. J gave up 8 bases and V 0 bases, and 9 bases lay outside the gene matches. The protocol was immunoSEQ multiplex PCR, while the TCRdb copy is restricted to in-frame clones and leaves out a portion. The sample includes approximately 240,000 clones, approximately 83% seen only once; the top ten take about 3%. The receptor was isolated from a woman between 25 and 40 years old who had recovered from COVID-19. Sequenced: peripheral blood. V gene TRBV14 combines with J gene TRBJ1-2; 7 bases line up with TRBD1. The DNA of the CDR3 is TGTGCCAGCAGCCAAGACGGGACAGCCATGAAGGGCTACACCTTC. As protein: CASSQDGTAMKGYTF.